Listed here is a single T cell receptor (beta chain). Original data processing: Reference gene primer amplification in the assay estimated nucleated cell counts. TCRdb's table, derived via immunoSEQ multiplex PCR, lists solely in-frame clones and lacks some. V, J and clone size were drawn from that table, and D and trimming were deduced from the DNA. This sample has over 250,000 clones, with around 87% found just once. Germline V gives CDR1 MNHEY, CDR2 SVGAGI. The CDR3 sequence is 13 residues long. The V gene lost 0 bases and the J gene lost 5 bases, with 7 bases spanning the gap. The data were taken from a study of blood T cell repertoires in COVID-19. Study information: From the United States, Italy and Spain came samples of acute and convalescent COVID-19. PBMCs, B-cell-depleted T cells, or T cells were the source of the cDNA or gDNA that made up the material.

The specimen was peripheral blood. V gene TRBV6-5 combines with J gene TRBJ1-2; D remains ambiguous. This sequence originates from a woman between 35 and 50 years old who had recovered from COVID-19. The CDR3 nucleotides read TGTGCCAGCAGTTACTCCCATACTTATGGCTACACCTTC. This codes for CASSYSHTYGYTF.